What follows describes a single TCR beta chain. This sample stems from a study of glioma-infiltrating T cells after dendritic cell vaccination. Using immunoSEQ multiplex PCR, the repertoire was profiled, and TCRdb retains in-frame clones only, with some absent. This table holds about 94,000 clones, approximately 80% found once. Described time point: after dendritic cell vaccination, including at tumor progression/relapse. V shed 10 bases and J shed 2 bases, with 9 bases lying between them. The V gene's germline CDR1 is MDHEN and CDR2 SYDVKM. CDR3 size: 11 residues. The clonotype originates from a human donor with glioblastoma. The V and J genes are TRBV28 and TRBJ2-7, with D possibly being TRBD2 (5 bases). This specimen consisted of blood, obtained after dendritic cell vaccination. The CDR3 coding sequence is TGTGCCACCACGAGGGCCTACGAGCAGTACTTC. Amino acids: CATTRAYEQYF.